This TCR beta chain stems from a study of blood T cell repertoires in COVID-19. Looking at the study overall: The United States, Italy and Spain were the sources of the acute and convalescent COVID-19 samples. Sample material is recorded as cDNA or gDNA derived from T cells, B-cell-depleted T cells, or PBMCs.

In the original analysis: The assay estimated nucleated cells by amplifying reference gene primers. TCRdb's table, derived via immunoSEQ multiplex PCR, lists solely in-frame clones and lacks some. The V and J calls and clone size were taken over from that table, and D and trimming were inferred from the DNA. The sample holds almost 85,000 clones, around 83% seen once. V was shortened by 2 bases and J by 7 bases, with 17 bases between the two germline ends. Germline CDR1 and CDR2: KGHDR and SFDVKD. This CDR3 spans 16 amino acids. Sequencing was done on a sample of peripheral blood. This TCR came from an elderly man with active or convalescent COVID-19. The chain carries TRBV24-1 and TRBJ2-1; D not resolved. Here the CDR3 DNA reads TGTGCCACCAGTGATTCGGTAAATAGGAGAAGGAATGAGCAGTTCTTC. This sequence encodes CATSDSVNRRRNEQFF.